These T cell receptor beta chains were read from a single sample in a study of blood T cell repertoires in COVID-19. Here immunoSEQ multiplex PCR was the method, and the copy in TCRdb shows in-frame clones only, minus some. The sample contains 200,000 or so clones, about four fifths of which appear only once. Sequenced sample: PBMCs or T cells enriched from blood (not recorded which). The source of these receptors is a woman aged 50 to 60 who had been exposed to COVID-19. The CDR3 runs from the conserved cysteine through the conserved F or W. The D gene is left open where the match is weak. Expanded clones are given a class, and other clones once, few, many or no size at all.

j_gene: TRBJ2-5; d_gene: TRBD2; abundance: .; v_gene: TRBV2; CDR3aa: CASILSPSGGGQETQYF; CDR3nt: TGTGCCAGCATCCTCTCCCCTAGCGGGGGGGGACAAGAGACCCAGTACTTC
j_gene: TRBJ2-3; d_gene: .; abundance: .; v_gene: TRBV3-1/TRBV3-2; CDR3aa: CARRGTDTQYF; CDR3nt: TGTGCCAGGAGGGGCACAGATACGCAGTATTTT
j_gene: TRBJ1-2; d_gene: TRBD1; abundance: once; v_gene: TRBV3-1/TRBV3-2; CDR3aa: CASSQRDSNYGYTF; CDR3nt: TGTGCCAGCAGCCAACGGGACAGTAACTATGGCTACACCTTC
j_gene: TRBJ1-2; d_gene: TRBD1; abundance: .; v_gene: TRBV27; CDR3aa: CASSLTGAGNYGYTF; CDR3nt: TGTGCCAGCAGCTTGACAGGGGCGGGTAACTATGGCTACACCTTC
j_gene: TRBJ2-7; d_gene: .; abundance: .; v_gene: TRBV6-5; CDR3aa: CASRHTYEQYF; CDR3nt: TGTGCCAGCAGGCACACCTACGAGCAGTACTTC
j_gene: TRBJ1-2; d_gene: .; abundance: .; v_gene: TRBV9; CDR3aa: CASSVASGYGYTF; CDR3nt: TGTGCCAGCAGCGTCGCGTCCGGCTATGGCTACACCTTC
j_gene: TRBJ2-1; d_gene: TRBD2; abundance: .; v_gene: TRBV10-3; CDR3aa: CAIRGRTSPSSYNEQFF; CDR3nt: TGTGCCATCAGGGGTCGGACTAGCCCGAGCTCCTACAATGAGCAGTTCTTC
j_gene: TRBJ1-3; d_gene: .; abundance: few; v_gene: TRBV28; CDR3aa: CASSLDTHSGNTIYF; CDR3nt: TGTGCCAGCAGTCTTGACACTCACTCTGGAAACACCATATATTTT
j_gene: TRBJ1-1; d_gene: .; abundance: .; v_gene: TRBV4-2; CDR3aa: CASSQMGRGNTEAFF; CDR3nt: TGTGCCAGCAGCCAAATGGGCAGGGGGAACACTGAAGCTTTCTTT
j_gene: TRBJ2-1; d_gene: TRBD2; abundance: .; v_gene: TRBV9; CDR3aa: CASSTGLAAPNEQFF; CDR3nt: TGTGCCAGCAGCACGGGACTAGCGGCCCCCAATGAGCAGTTCTTC
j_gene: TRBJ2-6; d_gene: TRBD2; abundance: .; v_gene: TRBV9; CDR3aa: CASSETAGIGSGANVLTF; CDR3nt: TGTGCCAGCAGCGAGACAGCGGGGATAGGGTCTGGGGCCAACGTCCTGACTTTC
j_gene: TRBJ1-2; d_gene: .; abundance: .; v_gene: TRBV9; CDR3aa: CASSPSGAPNYGYTF; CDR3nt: TGTGCCAGCAGCCCATCAGGGGCACCCAACTATGGCTACACCTTC
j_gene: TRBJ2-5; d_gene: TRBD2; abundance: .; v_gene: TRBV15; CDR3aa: CATSRGTSGGPETQYF; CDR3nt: TGTGCCACCAGCAGAGGGACTAGCGGGGGGCCAGAGACCCAGTACTTC
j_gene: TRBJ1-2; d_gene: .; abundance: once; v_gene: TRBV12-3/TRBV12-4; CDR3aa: CASSLQVYYGYTF; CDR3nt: TGTGCCAGCAGTTTACAGGTCTACTATGGCTACACCTTC
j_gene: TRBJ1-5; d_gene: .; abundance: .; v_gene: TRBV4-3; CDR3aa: CASSQEFHSNQPQHF; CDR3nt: TGCGCCAGCAGCCAAGAATTCCATAGCAATCAGCCCCAGCATTTT
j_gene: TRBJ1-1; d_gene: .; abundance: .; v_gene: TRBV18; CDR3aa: CASSPRAWSTEAFF; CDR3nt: TGTGCCAGCTCACCCAGGGCTTGGTCCACTGAAGCTTTCTTT
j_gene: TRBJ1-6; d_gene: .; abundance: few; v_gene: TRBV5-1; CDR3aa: CASRSREGSPLHF; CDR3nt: TGCGCCAGCAGATCCCGGGAGGGATCACCCCTCCACTTT
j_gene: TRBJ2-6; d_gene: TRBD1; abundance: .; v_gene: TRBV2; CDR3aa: CASRPDRALSSGANVLTF; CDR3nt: TGTGCCAGCAGACCCGACAGGGCTCTATCCTCTGGGGCCAACGTCCTGACTTTC
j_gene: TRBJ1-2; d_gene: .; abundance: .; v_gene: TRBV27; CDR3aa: CASSRGAGYGYTF; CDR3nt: TGTGCCAGCAGTCGTGGGGCAGGCTATGGCTACACCTTC
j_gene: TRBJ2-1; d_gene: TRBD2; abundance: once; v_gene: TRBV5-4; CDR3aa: CASSQPGGQYNEQFF; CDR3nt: TGTGCCAGCAGCCAACCGGGGGGGCAATACAATGAGCAGTTCTTC
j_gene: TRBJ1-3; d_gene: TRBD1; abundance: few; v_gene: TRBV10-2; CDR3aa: CASREGQVYGTIYF; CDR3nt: TGCGCCAGCAGGGAGGGACAGGTCTATGGTACCATATATTTT
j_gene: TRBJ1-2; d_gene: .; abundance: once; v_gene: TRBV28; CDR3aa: CASSRPYSGGYTF; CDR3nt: TGTGCCAGCAGTCGTCCTTATTCCGGGGGCTACACCTTC
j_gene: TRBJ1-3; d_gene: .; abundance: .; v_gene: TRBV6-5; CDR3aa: CASSGDSGAGNTIYF; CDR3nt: TGTGCCAGCAGCGGGGACTCGGGGGCTGGAAACACCATATATTTT
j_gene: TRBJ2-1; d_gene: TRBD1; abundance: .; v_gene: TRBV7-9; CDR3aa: CASSLAQGAYNEQFF; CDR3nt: TGTGCCAGCAGCTTAGCACAGGGGGCCTACAATGAGCAGTTCTTC
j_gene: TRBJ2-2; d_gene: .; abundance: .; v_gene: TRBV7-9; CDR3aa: CASSLGSGITGELFF; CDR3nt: TGTGCCAGCAGCTTGGGGTCAGGGATCACCGGGGAGCTGTTTTTT
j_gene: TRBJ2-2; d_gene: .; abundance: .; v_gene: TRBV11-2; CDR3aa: CASRRRAGPMNTGELFF; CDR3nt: TGTGCCAGCAGACGTCGAGCAGGGCCAATGAACACCGGGGAGCTGTTTTTT
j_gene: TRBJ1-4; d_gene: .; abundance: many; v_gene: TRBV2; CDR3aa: CASDFGGSTNEKLFF; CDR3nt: TGTGCCAGCGACTTTGGAGGTTCAACTAATGAAAAACTGTTTTTT